This TCR beta chain was sequenced during a study of cytomegalovirus exposure and HLA in healthy donors. Study-level background: Ancestry clustering placed roughly 86% of over 300 genotyped donors in the Caucasian-associated cluster.

A note on this clone: No antigen is known for it.

Germline V gene lookup returns CDR1 MGHRA and CDR2 YSYEKL. The CDR3 runs to 14 residues. V lost 0 bases, J lost 2 bases, and 8 bases lay in between. The study ran its PCR with 60 Vbeta and 13 Jbeta primers. Only in-frame clones appear in the TCRdb table, and some are missing; sequencing was by immunoSEQ multiplex PCR. Of 130,000 to 150,000 clones in the sample, 73% were seen once. General study findings and limits: Indistinguishable V segments such as TRBV6-2 and TRBV6-3 were excluded. Reported findings show TCR beta sequences accurately forecast HLA-A and HLA-B alleles in most subjects. Sequencing probably produced one cluster of sequence variants that were highly shared.

This clonotype originated in a human donor in good health. The chain is built from TRBV4-1 and TRBJ2-7; a weak D match, TRBD2 (6 bases). The source material was PBMCs. The CDR3 DNA is TGCGCCAGCAGCCAAGATATAGCGGCCTACGAGCAGTACTTC. It specifies CASSQDIAAYEQYF.